This T cell receptor beta chain comes out of a study of OX40 agonist ivuxolimab in advanced cancers. The protocol was immunoSEQ multiplex PCR, while the TCRdb copy is restricted to in-frame clones and leaves out a portion. In the table there are under 40,000 clones, over 60% of which are singletons. CDR1 SGHNT and CDR2 YYREEE come from the germline V gene (reference sequence). This CDR3 has 15 amino acids. With 0 bases removed from V and 5 bases from J, the gap between germline ends came to 12 bases. The input for sequencing was CD4+ or CD8+ T cells sorted from blood, taken in a trial of the OX40 agonist ivuxolimab. This sequence originates from an adult with an advanced solid tumor such as melanoma, head and neck, liver or kidney cancer. This sequence joins TRBV5-4 and TRBJ2-4; tentatively, D is TRBD2 (5 bases). The CDR3 sequence: CASSLGGTGENIQYF. CDR3 DNA sequence: TGTGCCAGCAGCTTGGGTGGCACCGGGGAAAACATTCAGTACTTC.